A single sample is the source of the 17 T cell receptor beta chains below, sequenced in a study of CD8+ T cells in alopecia areata. Extraction of RNA preceded its reverse transcription into cDNA, which served as the sequencing template. TCRdb keeps only in-frame clones here, not all; method: immunoSEQ multiplex PCR. This sample has 120,000 or so clones, with more than 30% found just once. The sample was CD4+ T cells sorted from blood. Source of these receptors: a human donor with alopecia areata.

The chain has TRBV14 and TRBJ2-4, with D perhaps TRBD1 or TRBD2 (5 bases each). The CDR3 totals 14 residues. Germline CDR1 and CDR2: SGHDN and FVKESK. Trimming took 4 bases from V and 9 from J, leaving 16 bases between them. The CDR3 region has the DNA TGTGCCAGCAGCCCTTCCGGGGCGATTGGCATTCAGTACTTC. Translating it yields CASSPSGAIGIQYF. Supplemented by reference TRBV14 and TRBJ2-4, the full variable domain reads EAGVTQFPSHSVIEKGQTVTLRCDPISGHDNLYWYRRVMGKEIKFLLHFVKESKQDESGMPNNRFLAERTGGTYSTLKVQPAELEDSGVYFCASSPSGAIGIQYFGAGTRLSVL.

The chain links TRBV29-1 to TRBJ2-7, with D tentatively TRBD1 (6 bases). V was clipped by 7 bases and J by 4 bases, with 11 bases between them. This CDR3 spans 11 amino acids. CDR1 is SQVTM, CDR2 ANQGSEA, per germline. The CDR3 nucleotides are TGCAGCGCCGGGACACTATACGAGCAGTACTTC. Translated, it gives CSAGTLYEQYF.

The chain has TRBV29-1 and TRBJ2-1; 7 bases line up with TRBD2. CDR1 and CDR2 (germline): SQVTM, ANQGSEA. The CDR3 loop spans 14 amino acids. Trimming removed 3 bases from V and 8 bases from J; junction bases left unmatched: 10. Here the CDR3 reads CSVDGAGVGYEQFF. DNA for the CDR3: TGCAGCGTTGACGGGGCGGGAGTAGGCTATGAGCAGTTCTTC.

The rearrangement links TRBV30 to TRBJ2-1; D perhaps matches TRBD1 (5 bases). This CDR3 region has 12 residues. Germline CDR1 GTSNPN, CDR2 SVGIG (reference sequence). The V end was cut by 4 bases, the J end by 2 bases, with 6 bases between. As DNA, the CDR3 is TGTGCCTGGAAGGGGCCCTACAATGAGCAGTTCTTC. The encoded protein is CAWKGPYNEQFF.

This clone was observed once. The chain is built from TRBV7-2 and TRBJ2-1; tentative D call: TRBD1 (5 bases). The CDR3 length is 13 residues. V gave up 3 bases and J gave up 8 bases, with 11 bases separating them. Germline lookup yields CDR1 SGHTA and CDR2 FQGNSA. In nucleotides, the CDR3 is TGTGCCAGCAGCTTGGGTAGGGGCGATGAGCAGTTCTTC. It yields the protein CASSLGRGDEQFF.

This chain uses TRBV4-3 with TRBJ2-2, with TRBD1 identical over 9 bases. The germline CDR1 and CDR2 sequences are LGHNA and YSLEER. Losses at the gene ends were 4 bases for V and 0 bases for J; bases not matched to a gene: 3. The CDR3 has 16 amino acids. The DNA of the CDR3 is TGCGCCAGCAGCCGAACAGGGGGCCCGAACACCGGGGAGCTGTTTTTT. Its translation is CASSRTGGPNTGELFF.

This clone has just a few counts. The CDR3 here is CASSLRRGSTDTQYF. The CDR3 DNA sequence: TGTGCCAGCAGCTTAAGGCGGGGCAGCACAGATACGCAGTATTTT. The chain carries TRBV7-2 and TRBJ2-3; tentatively, D is TRBD2 (6 bases). V was shortened by 2 bases and J by 0 bases, with 9 bases between the two germline ends. Germline CDR1 is SGHTA and CDR2 is FQGNSA. The length of the CDR3 is 15 residues.

A few counts support this clone. The rearrangement links TRBV29-1 to TRBJ1-2; a weak D match, TRBD1 (5 bases). CDR3 length: 12 residues. V lost 3 bases, J lost 4 bases, and 9 bases lay in between. From germline, CDR1 is SQVTM and CDR2 ANQGSEA. The CDR3 reads CSVDVGGYGYTF. CDR3 coding DNA: TGCAGCGTTGATGTGGGGGGCTATGGCTACACCTTC.

V gene TRBV2 combines with J gene TRBJ1-4; D remains unclear. V was cut by 5 bases and J by 5 bases, with 12 bases left in between. This CDR3 spans 14 amino acids. The germline V gene encodes CDR1 SNHLY and CDR2 FYNNEI. The CDR3 region is CASSPGPLNEKLFF. DNA for the CDR3: TGTGCCAGCAGTCCCGGGCCCTTGAATGAAAAACTGTTTTTT.

This clone was counted a single time. The CDR3 DNA reads TGCGCCAGCAGCCGGAACTACAATGAGCAGTTCTTC. Amino acids: CASSRNYNEQFF. The chain recombines TRBV4-3 with TRBJ2-1; no clear D gene. There are 12 residues in the CDR3. Germline loops: CDR1 LGHNA, CDR2 YSLEER. Trimming cost V 4 bases and J 3 bases, with 4 bases left between them.

The chain carries TRBV19 and TRBJ2-6; D is unresolved. This CDR3 has 16 amino acids. V was shortened by 6 bases and J by 1 base, with 13 bases between the two germline ends. Germline V gene data show CDR1 as LNHDA and CDR2 as SQIVND (reference sequence). The CDR3 nucleotides read TGTGCCAGTAGAAGGGTGGACCAATCTGGGGCCAACGTCCTGACTTTC. The encoded protein is CASRRVDQSGANVLTF.

This chain joins TRBV4-2 and TRBJ2-5; maybe TRBD1 (6 bases). V was trimmed by 4 bases and J by 4 bases, leaving 13 bases between them. The CDR3 spans 14 residues. Germline assignment: CDR1 LGHNA and CDR2 YNFKEQ. CDR3 nucleotides: TGTGCCAGCAGCCCGAACAGGGTAGGAGAGACCCAGTACTTC. This gives the protein CASSPNRVGETQYF.

The rearrangement links TRBV29-1 to TRBJ1-1; weak D call: TRBD1 (6 bases). CDR3 size: 17 residues. Germline lookup yields CDR1 SQVTM and CDR2 ANQGSEA. V lost 4 bases and J lost 7, with 28 bases in between. The CDR3 DNA is TGCAGCGTTGGAGGGGGTAAAGTCACGGGACGCTCTTTTGAAGCTTTCTTT. Translated: CSVGGGKVTGRSFEAFF. Together with reference TRBV29-1 and TRBJ1-1, the CDR3 gives the full variable domain: SAVISQKPSRDICQRGTSLTIQCQVDSQVTMMFWYRQQPGQSLTLIATANQGSEATYESGFVIDKFPISRPNLTFSTLTVSNMSPEDSSIYLCSVGGGKVTGRSFEAFFGQGTRLTVV.

The chain has TRBV11-2 and TRBJ2-1; TRBD2 is a possible D gene (6 bases). Trimming removed 5 bases at V and 0 bases at J, with 8 bases between. The CDR3 loop spans 14 amino acids. The germline gives CDR1 SGHAT, CDR2 FQNNGV. CDR3 protein: CASSAGGSYNEQFF. CDR3 sequence (DNA): TGTGCCAGCAGCGCCGGGGGCTCCTACAATGAGCAGTTCTTC.

This clone turned up a few times. This rearrangement joins TRBV29-1 to TRBJ2-1; 10 bases fit TRBD2. This CDR3 spans 13 amino acids. Per germline, CDR1 SQVTM and CDR2 ANQGSEA. J gave up 4 bases and V 7 bases, and 4 bases lay outside the gene matches. The CDR3: CSAASGSYNEQFF. Written as DNA, the CDR3 is TGCAGCGCCGCTAGCGGGAGTTACAATGAGCAGTTCTTC.

V is TRBV29-1 and J is TRBJ2-3; D is unclear. Trimming stripped 4 bases from V and 3 bases from J, with 5 bases between. CDR1 SQVTM and CDR2 ANQGSEA come from the germline V gene. This CDR3 is built from 11 residues. Here the CDR3 DNA reads TGCAGCGTTGGCCAGACAGATACGCAGTATTTT. Translating it yields CSVGQTDTQYF.

This clone has only a few counts. J is TRBJ1-5 and V is TRBV30; D gene unclear. The CDR3 consists of 13 residues. Germline V gene sequence: CDR1 GTSNPN, CDR2 SVGIG (reference sequence). V was trimmed by 0 bases and J by 4 bases, leaving 7 bases between them. The CDR3, as DNA: TGTGCCTGGAGTGTACTAACGAATCAGCCCCAGCATTTT. Amino acid sequence: CAWSVLTNQPQHF.